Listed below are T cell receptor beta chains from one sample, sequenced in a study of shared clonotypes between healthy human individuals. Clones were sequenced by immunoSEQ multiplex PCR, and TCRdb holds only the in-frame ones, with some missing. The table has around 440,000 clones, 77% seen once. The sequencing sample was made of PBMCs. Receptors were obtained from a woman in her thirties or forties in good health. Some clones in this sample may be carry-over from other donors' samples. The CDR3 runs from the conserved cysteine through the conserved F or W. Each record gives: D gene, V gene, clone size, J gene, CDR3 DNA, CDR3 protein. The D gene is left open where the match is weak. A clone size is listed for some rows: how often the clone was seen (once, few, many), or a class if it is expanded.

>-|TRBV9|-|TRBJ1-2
TGTGCCAGCAGCGTAGGACCGGAGCTCGACTATGGCTACACCTTC
CASSVGPELDYGYTF
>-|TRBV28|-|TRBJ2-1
TGTGCCAGCAGTCGCCCGGGGGAAAGTGAGCAGTTCTTC
CASSRPGESEQFF
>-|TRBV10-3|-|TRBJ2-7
TGTGCCAACCGGGTCTCAAACCCGCCCTACGAGCAGTACTTC
CANRVSNPPYEQYF
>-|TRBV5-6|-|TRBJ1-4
TGTGCCAGCAGCCTCTCGGGACGGAGAGGGGAAAAACTGTTTTTT
CASSLSGRRGEKLFF
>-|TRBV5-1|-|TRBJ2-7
TGCGCCAGCAGTCTCGACAGAGCCGGCGACGAGCAGTACTTC
CASSLDRAGDEQYF
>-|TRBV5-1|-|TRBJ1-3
TGCGCCAGCAGCAGAGAGGCAGATGGAAACACCATATATTTT
CASSREADGNTIYF
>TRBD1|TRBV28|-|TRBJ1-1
TGTGCCAGCAGTTTGACCGCAAGGGGGCTCACTGAAGCTTTCTTT
CASSLTARGLTEAFF
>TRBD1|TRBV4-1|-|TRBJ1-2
TGCGCCAGCAGCCCCCGGACAGGCGTTAACTATGGCTACACCTTC
CASSPRTGVNYGYTF
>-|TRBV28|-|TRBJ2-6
TGTGCCAGCACCCAGGGCGTGGCCAACGTCCTGACTTTC
CASTQGVANVLTF
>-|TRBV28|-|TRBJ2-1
TGTGCCAGCAGTTCGAACAGGGTTACCTACAATGAGCAGTTCTTC
CASSSNRVTYNEQFF
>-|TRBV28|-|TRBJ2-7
TGTGCCAGTCTCAACCCGGGAGATCATGGCGAGCAGTACTTC
CASLNPGDHGEQYF
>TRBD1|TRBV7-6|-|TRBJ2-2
TGTGCCAGCTCCCGAGGACAGGGTAGGGCCGGGGAGCTGTTTTTT
CASSRGQGRAGELFF
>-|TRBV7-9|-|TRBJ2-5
TGTGCCAGCAGCCGCAACGGGTGGGAGACCCAGTACTTC
CASSRNGWETQYF
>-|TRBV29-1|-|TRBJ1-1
TGCAGCGTGGGGACTGGAGGGTACACTGAAGCTTTCTTT
CSVGTGGYTEAFF
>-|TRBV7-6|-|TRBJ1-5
TGTGCCAGCAGCTTAGCACCCTTCGGCAATCAGCCCCAGCATTTT
CASSLAPFGNQPQHF
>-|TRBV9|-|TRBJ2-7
TGTGCCAGCAGCCTGGGGGGTAGCGGCGAGCAGTACTTC
CASSLGGSGEQYF
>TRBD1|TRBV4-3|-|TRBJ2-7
TGCGCCAGCAGCCAAGAAAGGGGACAGGGATACGAGCAGTACTTC
CASSQERGQGYEQYF
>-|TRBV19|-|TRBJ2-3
TGTGCCAGTAGCCTGGGGGGGCGCGCAGATACGCAGTATTTT
CASSLGGRADTQYF
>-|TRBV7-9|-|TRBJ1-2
TGTGCCGCCGACCGATACGGATATGGCTACACCTTC
CAADRYGYGYTF
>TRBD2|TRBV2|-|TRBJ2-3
TGTGCCAGCAGTGAACAGCTAGCGGGCATAGATACGCAGTATTTT
CASSEQLAGIDTQYF
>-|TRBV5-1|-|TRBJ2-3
TGCGCCAGCAGCTTGCAGGGTAGCACAGATACGCAGTATTTT
CASSLQGSTDTQYF
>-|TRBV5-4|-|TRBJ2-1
TGTGCCACCCCGTGGACCTACAATGAGCAGTTCTTC
CATPWTYNEQFF
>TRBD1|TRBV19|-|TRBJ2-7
TGTGCCAGTAGTCAACAGGGGGCGAGCTACGAGCAGTACTTC
CASSQQGASYEQYF
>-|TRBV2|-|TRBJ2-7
TGTGCCAGCACCCCATCGATCTACGAGCAGTACTTC
CASTPSIYEQYF
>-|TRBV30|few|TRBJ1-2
TGTGCCTGGAGCGCACAGGGATCCTATGGCTACACCTTC
CAWSAQGSYGYTF
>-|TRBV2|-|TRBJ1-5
TGTGCCAGCAGTGAAACTGGGGATCAGCCCCAGCATTTT
CASSETGDQPQHF
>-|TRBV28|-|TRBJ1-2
TGTGCCAGCAGTTTATTGCTGGACCCAACCCACTATGGCTACACCTTC
CASSLLLDPTHYGYTF
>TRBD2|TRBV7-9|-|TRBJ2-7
TGTGCCAGCAGTCGAACAACTAGCGGAGGGACCTACGAGCAGTACTTC
CASSRTTSGGTYEQYF
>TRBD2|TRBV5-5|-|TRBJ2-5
TGTGCCAGCAGTCCTACTAGCGGGGTACAAGAGACCCAGTACTTC
CASSPTSGVQETQYF
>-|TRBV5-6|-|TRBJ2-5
TGTGCCAGCAGCAAAAGGGGTGGAGAGACCCAGTACTTC
CASSKRGGETQYF
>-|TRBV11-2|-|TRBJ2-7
TGTGCCAGCAGCTTCGCAGAGATGGGCACCTACGAGCAGTACTTC
CASSFAEMGTYEQYF
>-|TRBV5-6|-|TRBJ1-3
TGTGCCAGCAGCCCCCACAGGGGAAACACCATATATTTT
CASSPHRGNTIYF
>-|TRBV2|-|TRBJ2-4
TGTGCCAGCAGAGGAACAAAGGGGTATTTAATTCAGTACTTC
CASRGTKGYLIQYF
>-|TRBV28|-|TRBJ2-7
TGTGCCAGCAGTTTAGGGGGTAGCGAGCAGTACTTC
CASSLGGSEQYF
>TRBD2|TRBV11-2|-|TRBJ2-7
TGTGCCAGCAGCCTCAAAGCGGGAGGGTCCTACGAGCAGTACTTC
CASSLKAGGSYEQYF
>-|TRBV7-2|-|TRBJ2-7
TGTGCCAGCAGCTGGACGGCTGACACTCATGCTTCCTACGAGCAGTACTTC
CASSWTADTHASYEQYF